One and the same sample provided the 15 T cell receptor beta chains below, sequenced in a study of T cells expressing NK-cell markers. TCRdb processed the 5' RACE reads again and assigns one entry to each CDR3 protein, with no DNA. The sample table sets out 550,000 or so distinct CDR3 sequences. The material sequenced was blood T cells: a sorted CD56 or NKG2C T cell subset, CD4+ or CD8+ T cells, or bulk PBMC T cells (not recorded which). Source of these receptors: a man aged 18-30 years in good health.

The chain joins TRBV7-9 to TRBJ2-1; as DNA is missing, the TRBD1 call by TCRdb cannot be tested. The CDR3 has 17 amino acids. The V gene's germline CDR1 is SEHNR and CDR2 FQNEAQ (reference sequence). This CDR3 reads CASSTIPVGQGLNEQFF.

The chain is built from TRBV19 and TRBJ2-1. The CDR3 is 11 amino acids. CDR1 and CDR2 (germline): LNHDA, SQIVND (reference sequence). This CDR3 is CASSIEGEQFF.

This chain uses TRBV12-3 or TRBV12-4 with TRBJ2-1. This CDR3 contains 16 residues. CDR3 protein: CASSFRTASSYNEQFF.

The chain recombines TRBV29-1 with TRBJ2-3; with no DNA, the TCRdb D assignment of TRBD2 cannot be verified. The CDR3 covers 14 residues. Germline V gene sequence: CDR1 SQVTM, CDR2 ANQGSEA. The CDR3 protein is CSVVASGARDTQYF.

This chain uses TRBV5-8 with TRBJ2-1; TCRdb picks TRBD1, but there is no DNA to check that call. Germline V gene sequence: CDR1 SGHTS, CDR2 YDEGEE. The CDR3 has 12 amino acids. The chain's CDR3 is CASNDPGQGMFF.

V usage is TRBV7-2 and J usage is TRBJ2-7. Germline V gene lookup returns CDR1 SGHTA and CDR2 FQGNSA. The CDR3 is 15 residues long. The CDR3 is CASSPIIDRTYEQYF.

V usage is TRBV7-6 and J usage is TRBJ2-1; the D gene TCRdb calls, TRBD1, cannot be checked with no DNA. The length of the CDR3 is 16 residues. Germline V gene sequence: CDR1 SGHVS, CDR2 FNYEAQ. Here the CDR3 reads CASSSVQGISYNEQFF.

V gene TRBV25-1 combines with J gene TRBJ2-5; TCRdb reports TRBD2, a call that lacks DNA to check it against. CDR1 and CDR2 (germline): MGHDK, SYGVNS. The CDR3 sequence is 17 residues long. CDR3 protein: CASSDPRLAGVSETQYF.

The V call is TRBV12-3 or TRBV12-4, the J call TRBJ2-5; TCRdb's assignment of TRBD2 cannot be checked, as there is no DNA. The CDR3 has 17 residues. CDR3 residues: CASSDRTSGDISGTQYF.

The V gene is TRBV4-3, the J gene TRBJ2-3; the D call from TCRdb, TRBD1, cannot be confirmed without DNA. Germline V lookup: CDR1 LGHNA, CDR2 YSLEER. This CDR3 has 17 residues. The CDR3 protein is CASSPEGAGGSMNTQYF.

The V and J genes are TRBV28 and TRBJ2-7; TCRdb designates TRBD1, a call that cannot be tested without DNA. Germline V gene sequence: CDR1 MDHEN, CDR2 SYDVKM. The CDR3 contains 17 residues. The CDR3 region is CASSFVPLGQGGYEQYF.

Here the CDR3 reads CASSLPGTSKQFF. This chain uses TRBV7-2 with TRBJ2-1; with no DNA, the TCRdb D assignment of TRBD1 cannot be verified. The CDR3 is 13 amino acids. Germline lookup yields CDR1 SGHTA and CDR2 FQGNSA.

The chain's CDR3 is CASSPAPGVSTDTQYF. The rearrangement uses TRBV10-2 and TRBJ2-3; TCRdb proposes TRBD1, but this gene call is untestable without DNA. CDR1 is WSHSY, CDR2 SAAADI, per germline. The CDR3 covers 16 residues.

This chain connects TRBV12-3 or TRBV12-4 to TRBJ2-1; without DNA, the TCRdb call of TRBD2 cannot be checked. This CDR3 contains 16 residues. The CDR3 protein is CASRPGTSGSRNEQFF.

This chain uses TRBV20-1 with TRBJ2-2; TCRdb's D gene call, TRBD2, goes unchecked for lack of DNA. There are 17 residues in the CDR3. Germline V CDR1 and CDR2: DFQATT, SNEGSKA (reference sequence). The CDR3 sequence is CSARRTSGKANTGELFF.